A selection of T cell receptor beta chains follows, all from one sample in a study of blood T cells in healthy people across ages. TCRdb analysed the 5' RACE reads with MiXCR anew, one entry per CDR3 protein. The repertoire holds more than 1 million distinct CDR3 sequences, roughly 45% seen once, with 15% to 20% in the top ten. Material: blood. Receptor source: a woman aged 60-75 years in good health. CDR3s include the opening cysteine and the closing phenylalanine or tryptophan. Fields, in order: D gene, clone size, V gene, J gene, CDR3 DNA, CDR3 protein. The D gene is left open where the match is weak. The size field is filled for only some rows; it gives once, few, many or a size class.

D: TRBD1
size: -
V: TRBV7-9
J: TRBJ2-7
DNA: TGTGCCAGCAGCTTAGAGGGGACAGGACCTACCCAGTACTTC
CDR3: CASSLEGTGPTQYF

D: -
size: few
V: TRBV4-1
J: TRBJ2-4
DNA: TGCGCCAGCAGCCAAAGCGCCGGACTAGCCAAAAACATTCAGTACTTC
CDR3: CASSQSAGLAKNIQYF

D: -
size: -
V: TRBV28
J: TRBJ2-4
DNA: TGTGCCAGCAGCGACGGGGTAGTTTCGGGGACCATTCAGTACTTC
CDR3: CASSDGVVSGTIQYF

D: -
size: few
V: TRBV6-6
J: TRBJ2-1
DNA: TGTGCCAGCAGTTCCCGGGGAGCCCTGAACAATGAGCAGTTCTTC
CDR3: CASSSRGALNNEQFF

D: -
size: -
V: TRBV12-3/TRBV12-4
J: TRBJ2-7
DNA: TGTGCCAGCAGTAACCGGGACGGAACCTACGAGCAGTACTTC
CDR3: CASSNRDGTYEQYF

D: -
size: few
V: TRBV28
J: TRBJ1-2
DNA: TGTGCCACAGGCGGGGGGAGGTACTATGGCTACACCTTC
CDR3: CATGGGRYYGYTF

D: TRBD2
size: -
V: TRBV20-1
J: TRBJ2-4
DNA: TGCAGTGCTGGAGATCAGGGCAGTACCTCAGGGCGGGAGCAGTACTTC
CDR3: CSAGDQGSTSGREQYF

D: TRBD1
size: -
V: TRBV3-1
J: TRBJ2-7
DNA: TGTGCCAGCAGCCCGGGGACAGGGGGCGCTATCTACGAGCAGTACTTC
CDR3: CASSPGTGGAIYEQYF

D: -
size: many
V: TRBV29-1
J: TRBJ2-3
DNA: TGCAGCGTTGTGGCAGGGGGGGATACGCAGTATTTT
CDR3: CSVVAGGDTQYF

D: -
size: once
V: TRBV20-1
J: TRBJ2-7
DNA: TGCAGTGCTAGCGGAGAATCGGCCTACGAGCAGTACTTC
CDR3: CSASGESAYEQYF

D: -
size: once
V: TRBV5-1
J: TRBJ1-2
DNA: TGCGCCAGCAGCTTGGAGGTCAGGGATAGTGGCTACACCTTC
CDR3: CASSLEVRDSGYTF

D: -
size: many
V: TRBV20-1
J: TRBJ2-1
DNA: TGCAGTGCTAGCGGATTGGGACAACTCTACAATGAGCAGTTCTTC
CDR3: CSASGLGQLYNEQFF

D: TRBD1
size: few
V: TRBV7-6
J: TRBJ1-4
DNA: TGTGCCAGCAGCTCGACAGGGAGAGGCGAAAAACTGTTTTTT
CDR3: CASSSTGRGEKLFF

D: TRBD1
size: -
V: TRBV27
J: TRBJ1-1
DNA: TGTGCCAGCAGTTTAATCGCTCAAACAGGGGGCTTTCCGATGAACACTGAAGCTTTCTTT
CDR3: CASSLIAQTGGFPMNTEAFF

D: -
size: -
V: TRBV6-1
J: TRBJ1-5
DNA: TGTACCAGCAGGAGCAGGGGCTTCCAGCCCCAGCATTTT
CDR3: CTSRSRGFQPQHF

D: TRBD1
size: many
V: TRBV27
J: TRBJ2-7
DNA: TGTGCCAGCAGGGGAGGACAGGGCGCTTTCTACGAGCAGTACTTC
CDR3: CASRGGQGAFYEQYF

D: TRBD1
size: few
V: TRBV29-1
J: TRBJ2-7
DNA: TGCAGCGTTCCGAAACAGGGGTCCTCCTACGAGCAGTACTTC
CDR3: CSVPKQGSSYEQYF

D: -
size: -
V: TRBV12-3/TRBV12-4
J: TRBJ1-5
DNA: TGTGCCAGCAGTTCGGGGAATAACGAGCCCCAGCATTTT
CDR3: CASSSGNNEPQHF

D: -
size: -
V: TRBV27
J: TRBJ2-7
DNA: TGTGCCAGCACCGCACGGCGGGACGGCTACGAGCAGTACTTC
CDR3: CASTARRDGYEQYF

D: TRBD2
size: -
V: TRBV27
J: TRBJ2-7
DNA: TGTGCCAGCTGGGGGGGAGGCGAGCAGTACTTC
CDR3: CASWGGGEQYF

D: -
size: -
V: TRBV10-2
J: TRBJ2-7
DNA: TGCGCCACGGGCAGGGGCTCCTACGAGCAGTACTTC
CDR3: CATGRGSYEQYF

D: -
size: once
V: TRBV11-2
J: TRBJ2-1
DNA: TGTGCCAGCAGCGTAGGGGCAAACAATGAGCAGTTCTTC
CDR3: CASSVGANNEQFF

D: -
size: few
V: TRBV28
J: TRBJ2-7
DNA: TGTGCCAGCACCGACCCCCCCTACGAGCAGTACTTC
CDR3: CASTDPPYEQYF

D: TRBD2
size: -
V: TRBV20-1
J: TRBJ2-1
DNA: TGCAGTGCGACGAAAACTAGCGGGAGGGCCAATGAGCAGTTCTTC
CDR3: CSATKTSGRANEQFF

D: -
size: -
V: TRBV20-1
J: TRBJ2-1
DNA: TGCAGTGCTACCTCTTGGGGGAGGACCTACAATGAGCAGTTCTTC
CDR3: CSATSWGRTYNEQFF

D: -
size: many
V: TRBV29-1
J: TRBJ2-1
DNA: TGCAGCGTTGCTCTAGCACATGAGCAGTTCTTC
CDR3: CSVALAHEQFF

D: TRBD2
size: few
V: TRBV20-1
J: TRBJ2-4
DNA: TGCAGTGCTCCAGCGGGAGGCGTCTTTCAGCAGTACTTC
CDR3: CSAPAGGVFQQYF

D: TRBD2
size: few
V: TRBV29-1
J: TRBJ2-7
DNA: TGCAGCGTTGTTCGGCGGGAGGGTATTTACGAGCAGTACTTC
CDR3: CSVVRREGIYEQYF

D: -
size: once
V: TRBV7-9
J: TRBJ2-1
DNA: TGTGCCAGCAGCTTTGGTGCCAGCGGAACTCCGTTCTTC
CDR3: CASSFGASGTPFF